This record covers a single TCR beta chain. The sample originates from a study of identical twins. V lost 3 bases and J 11 bases, leaving 11 bases between the germline ends. The CDR3 spans 13 residues. Per the germline V gene, CDR1 is MGHDK and CDR2 is SYGVNS. TCRdb processed the 5' RACE reads anew with MiXCR; each CDR3 protein has one entry. The sample has about 250,000 distinct CDR3 sequences; roughly 13% are singletons. This sequence originates from a woman between 18 and 29 years old in good health. The genes are TRBV25-1 and TRBJ1-6; a possible D gene is TRBD1 (5 bases). Sequenced sample: memory (CD45RO+) T cells sorted from blood. CDR3 sequence (DNA): TGTGCCAGCAGTGAGAGACAGATCACACCCCTCCACTTT. Protein sequence: CASSERQITPLHF.